Described below is a single T cell receptor (beta chain) sequence and its context. Its specificity is unknown. It was with 60 Vbeta and 13 Jbeta primers that the PCR ran. Using immunoSEQ multiplex PCR, the repertoire was profiled, and TCRdb retains in-frame clones only, with some absent. Of about 130,000 clones listed, roughly 80% are singletons. This entry belongs to a study of cytomegalovirus exposure and HLA in healthy donors. Study information: The Caucasian-associated ancestry cluster contained 75% to 85% of the approximately 420 genotyped donors. Study-wide results and caveats: V- and J-gene trimming in TCR beta was tied to a missense DCLRE1C variant by an analysis performed later.

This receptor was taken from a woman aged 45-60 years in good health and CMV-seronegative. The specimen sequenced was PBMCs.

This chain's CDR3 is CAWSEVYEQYF. CDR3 DNA: TGTGCCTGGAGCGAGGTTTACGAGCAGTACTTC. This chain uses TRBV30 with TRBJ2-7, with D hard to call. The CDR3 length is 11 residues. The V end lost 3 bases, the J end lost 4 bases, and 7 bases lay between the germline ends. In germline, CDR1 is GTSNPN, CDR2 SVGIG (reference sequence). Looking up the rest from reference TRBV30 and TRBJ2-7 gives the full variable domain: SQTIHQWPATLVQPVGSPLSLECTVEGTSNPNLYWYRQAAGRGLQLLFYSVGIGQISSEVPQNLSASRPQDRQFILSSKKLLLSDSGFYLCAWSEVYEQYFGPGTRLTVT.